Listed here are 10 T cell receptor beta chains from one sample, sequenced in a study of blood T cell repertoires in COVID-19. This table comes from immunoSEQ multiplex PCR, and its TCRdb copy is limited to in-frame clones, with some not included. The sample lists about 93,000 clones; 89% were seen once. The sample taken for sequencing was peripheral blood. These receptors were collected from a man aged 50 to 59 with acute or convalescent COVID-19.

The chain recombines TRBV6-1 with TRBJ1-5; D is undetermined. This CDR3 region has 14 residues. Between the trimmed V and J ends, which lost 3 bases and 10 bases, there was a span of 16 bases. CDR1 MNHNS and CDR2 SASEGT come from the germline V gene. The CDR3 sequence is CASSDAQAEGPQHF. The CDR3 DNA sequence: TGTGCCAGCAGTGACGCCCAGGCGGAGGGACCCCAGCATTTT.

V gene TRBV28 combines with J gene TRBJ2-7; tentatively, D is TRBD1 (6 bases). The CDR3 is 15 residues long. CDR1 and CDR2 (germline): MDHEN, SYDVKM. Trimming took 2 bases from V and 5 from J, leaving 16 bases between them. The CDR3 DNA sequence: TGTGCCAGCAGTTTAGAAGGTAGGGGGATAGACGAGCAGTACTTC. It is translated as CASSLEGRGIDEQYF.

The chain carries TRBV5-8 and TRBJ2-3; D gene ambiguous. The CDR3 sequence is 13 residues long. The germline CDR1 and CDR2 sequences are SGHTS and YDEGEE. The V end lost 4 bases, the J end lost 2 bases, and 8 bases lay between the germline ends. The CDR3 sequence: CASSQRFTDTQYF. The CDR3 DNA is TGTGCCAGCAGCCAGCGCTTCACAGATACGCAGTATTTT.

V gene TRBV5-6 combines with J gene TRBJ1-1; tentatively, D is TRBD1 (5 bases). With 0 bases removed from V and 4 bases from J, the gap between germline ends came to 16 bases. Germline CDR1 reads SGHDT; CDR2 reads YYEEEE. The CDR3 is made up of 16 amino acids. In DNA form, the CDR3 reads TGTGCCAGCAGCTTGGTCCAAAATCAGGGAGGCACTGAAGCTTTCTTT. It yields the protein CASSLVQNQGGTEAFF. The variable domain in full, with the rest retrieved from reference TRBV5-6 and TRBJ1-1, is DAGVTQSPTHLIKTRGQQVTLRCSPKSGHDTVSWYQQALGQGPQFIFQYYEEEERQRGNFPDRFSGHQFPNYSSELNVNALLLGDSALYLCASSLVQNQGGTEAFFGQGTRLTVV.

This rearrangement joins TRBV14 to TRBJ2-2; no clear D gene. This CDR3 has 13 residues. V lost 4 bases, J lost 3 bases, and 6 bases lay in between. CDR1 is SGHDN and CDR2 is FVKESK in the germline V gene. CDR3 region: CASSPFDTGELFF. The CDR3, as DNA: TGTGCCAGCAGCCCATTTGACACCGGGGAGCTGTTTTTT.

This clone occurred once. The CDR3 DNA sequence: TGCGCCAGCAGCTGGCCCACCACCGGGGAGCTGTTTTTT. It codes for CASSWPTTGELFF. This chain uses TRBV5-1 with TRBJ2-2; D remains ambiguous. Germline-derived CDR1 and CDR2 are SGHRS and YFSETQ. V dropped 3 bases and J dropped 4 bases, with 7 bases sitting between them. CDR3 length: 13 residues.

V gene TRBV11-2 combines with J gene TRBJ2-1; weak D call: TRBD2 (6 bases). The CDR3 is made up of 16 amino acids. CDR1 and CDR2 (germline): SGHAT, FQNNGV. The germline V and J ends were trimmed by 1 base and 7 bases, with 17 bases remaining between them. The CDR3 loop reads CASSLGIGTWLNEQFF. The CDR3 DNA is TGTGCCAGCAGCTTAGGGATCGGGACTTGGCTTAATGAGCAGTTCTTC.

The V call is TRBV7-3, the J call TRBJ2-2, with D possibly matching TRBD1 (5 bases). Trimming took 2 bases from V and 7 from J, leaving 11 bases between them. This CDR3 spans 14 amino acids. CDR1 is SGHTA and CDR2 is FQGTGA in the germline V gene. The CDR3 loop is CASSLGQGYGELFF. The CDR3 nucleotides read TGTGCCAGCAGCTTAGGCCAGGGATACGGGGAGCTGTTTTTT.

The chain uses TRBV19 and TRBJ1-2; TRBD1 matches 7 bases. Losses at the gene ends were 1 base for V and 4 bases for J; bases not matched to a gene: 9. Germline assignment: CDR1 LNHDA and CDR2 SQIVND (reference sequence). This CDR3 has 16 residues. This CDR3 reads CASSIGGTEPGYGYTF. CDR3 coding DNA: TGTGCCAGTAGTATAGGAGGGACAGAGCCAGGCTATGGCTACACCTTC. Full variable domain (rest looked up from reference TRBV19 and TRBJ1-2): DGGITQSPKYLFRKEGQNVTLSCEQNLNHDAMYWYRQDPGQGLRLIYYSQIVNDFQKGDIAEGYSVSREKKESFPLTVTSAQKNPTAFYLCASSIGGTEPGYGYTFGSGTRLTVV.

The chain links TRBV2 to TRBJ2-7; TRBD1 matches 7 bases. Germline V gives CDR1 SNHLY, CDR2 FYNNEI. V lost 8 bases to trimming and J lost 3 bases; unmatched junction nucleotides: 13. The CDR3 has 15 amino acids. The CDR3 is CASSFSGTAIYEQYF. CDR3 in DNA: TGTGCCAGCTCCTTTTCCGGGACAGCGATCTACGAGCAGTACTTC.